Below, 11 T cell receptor beta chains from the same sample are listed, as sequenced in a study of shared clonotypes between healthy human individuals. Sequenced by immunoSEQ multiplex PCR; TCRdb stores in-frame clones only, minus some. The sample lists approximately 2.3 million clones; 93% were seen once. The material sequenced was naive CD4+ T cells from PBMCs. The subset denotes: CD45RA+ positively selected. These receptors originate from a man aged 18 to 30 in good health. Some clones in this sample may be carry-over from other donors' samples.

V gene TRBV7-2 combines with J gene TRBJ2-7; 11 bases line up with TRBD2. Germline assignment: CDR1 SGHTA and CDR2 FQGNSA. The CDR3 is 17 residues long. The trim removed 3 bases at V and 0 bases at J, leaving 7 bases unmatched. In DNA form, the CDR3 reads TGTGCCAGCAGCTTCCCCACTAGCGGGGGATCCTCCTACGAGCAGTACTTC. This sequence encodes CASSFPTSGGSSYEQYF.

DNA of the CDR3: TGCGCCAGCAGCTATGGTCCCGGGGCCAGCTCCTACGAGCAGTACTTC. Encoded protein: CASSYGPGASSYEQYF. V gene TRBV5-1 combines with J gene TRBJ2-7; perhaps D is TRBD1 or TRBD2 (5 bases each). V gave up 3 bases and J gave up 0 bases, with 16 bases separating them. From germline, CDR1 is SGHRS and CDR2 YFSETQ. This CDR3 comprises 16 residues.

CDR3: CASSLGLPSGQYF. CDR3 bases: TGTGCCAGCAGCTTAGGGCTCCCTTCGGGGCAGTACTTC. The chain joins TRBV11-2 to TRBJ2-7; D ambiguous. Germline V gene sequence: CDR1 SGHAT, CDR2 FQNNGV. The CDR3 loop spans 13 amino acids. Trimming pared 1 base from V and 9 bases from J, leaving 13 bases between. The variable domain in full, with the rest retrieved from reference TRBV11-2 and TRBJ2-7, is EAGVAQSPRYKIIEKRQSVAFWCNPISGHATLYWYQQILGQGPKLLIQFQNNGVVDDSQLPKDRFSAERLKGVDSTLKIQPAKLEDSAVYLCASSLGLPSGQYFGPGTRLTVT.

V is TRBV5-5 and J is TRBJ2-3, with unresolved D. The CDR3 has 14 residues. The germline gives CDR1 SGHKS, CDR2 YYEKEE (reference sequence). Deletions cut 0 bases from V and 8 bases from J, with 13 bases between. CDR3 sequence: CASSLARPDGTQYF. DNA of the CDR3: TGTGCCAGCAGCTTGGCCCGGCCTGATGGTACGCAGTATTTT.

This sequence joins TRBV6-6 and TRBJ2-7; D possibly matches TRBD1 or TRBD2 (7 bases each). This CDR3 is 14 amino acids long. Trimming removed 6 bases at V and 4 bases at J, with 16 bases between. Germline CDR1 is MNHNY and CDR2 is SVGAGI (reference sequence). The DNA of the CDR3 is TGTGCCAGCAGGGGAGGGGGCGCTATGTACGAGCAGTACTTC. It encodes CASRGGGAMYEQYF.

About this clone: The same CDR3 arises from other DNA sequences in this sample as well. CDR3 nucleotide sequence: TGTGCCAGCAGTGGCGGAAACTATGGCTACACCTTC. Translation gives CASSGGNYGYTF. The J gene is TRBJ1-2, the V gene TRBV2; D gene ambiguous. Per germline, CDR1 SNHLY and CDR2 FYNNEI. This CDR3 has 12 amino acids. V dropped 4 bases and J dropped 2 bases, with 5 bases sitting between them.

On this clone itself: The sample contains more than one DNA sequence encoding this CDR3. The chain combines TRBV5-1 with TRBJ2-5; D remains ambiguous. V was cut by 0 bases and J by 2 bases, with 8 bases left in between. This CDR3 spans 14 amino acids. Germline V gene sequence: CDR1 SGHRS, CDR2 YFSETQ. The CDR3 DNA sequence: TGCGCCAGCAGCTTGGTTGTCGGTCAAGAGACCCAGTACTTC. Amino acid sequence: CASSLVVGQETQYF.

Regarding this clone: Other nucleotide sequences from this sample produce the same CDR3. The V and J genes are TRBV7-2 and TRBJ1-5; TRBD1 matches at 9 bases. Germline V gives CDR1 SGHTA, CDR2 FQGNSA. CDR3 length: 13 residues. V shed 5 bases and J 6 bases; nucleotides not matched to a gene: 2. This CDR3 reads CASSLQGAQPQHF. CDR3 nucleotides: TGTGCCAGCAGCCTACAGGGGGCTCAGCCCCAGCATTTT.

The CDR3 bases are TGTGCCAGCAGCTTCCAGGGGAAGTACACTGAAGCTTTCTTT. This gives the protein CASSFQGKYTEAFF. The V call is TRBV7-9, the J call TRBJ1-1, with TRBD1 as a possible D gene (6 bases). Trimming left V 3 bases short and J 3 bases short, with 11 bases between. The CDR3 runs 14 residues. Germline V gene lookup returns CDR1 SEHNR and CDR2 FQNEAQ (reference sequence).

The chain has TRBV7-7 and TRBJ1-4; perhaps TRBD1 as D (5 bases). The CDR3 is 13 residues long. The germline V gene encodes CDR1 SSHAT and CDR2 FNYEAQ (reference sequence). V was cut by 5 bases and J by 8 bases, with 12 bases left in between. The CDR3: CASSPGFREKLFF. The CDR3, as DNA: TGTGCCAGCAGCCCAGGGTTTCGGGAAAAACTGTTTTTT. The full variable domain, with the rest looked up from reference TRBV7-7 and TRBJ1-4, is GAGVSQSPRYKVTKRGQDVTLRCDPISSHATLYWYQQALGQGPEFLTYFNYEAQPDKSGLPSDRFSAERPEGSISTLTIQRTEQRDSAMYRCASSPGFREKLFFGSGTQLSVL.

This chain uses TRBV5-1 with TRBJ2-3; no clear D. Per germline, CDR1 SGHRS and CDR2 YFSETQ. V was cut by 1 base and J by 6 bases, with 6 bases left in between. This CDR3 region has 12 residues. This CDR3 is CASSLRVDTQYF. The CDR3 nucleotides read TGCGCCAGCAGCTTGCGCGTCGATACGCAGTATTTT.